The present T cell receptor (beta chain) was sequenced within a study of blood T cells in healthy people across ages. Study results and limitations: A roughly linear fall in TCR beta diversity per million T cells was seen with increasing age. Donors of long life had a larger count of naive CD4+ cells and greater diversity than aged donors.

This clonotype showed up just a few times. What it recognizes is unknown. The length of the CDR3 is 16 residues. From germline, CDR1 is SGHDT and CDR2 YYEEEE. V gave up 4 bases and J gave up 5 bases; unmatched junction bases: 5. Together with a sample-barcoded 5' primer, a J-beta primer mix was included in a second PCR lasting about 7 to 11 cycles. Every cDNA was tagged by a template-switch adaptor with 12 random nucleotides. TCRdb recomputed calls from the 5' RACE reads with MiXCR, one row per CDR3 protein. Counted here are some 880,000 distinct CDR3 sequences, 30% to 45% occurring once; the ten biggest clones make up under 15%.

The source of this sequence is a man younger than 35 in good health. Sequencing was performed on blood. This sequence joins TRBV5-6 and TRBJ2-3, with TRBD2 matching over 15 bases. The chain's CDR3 is CASSAGLAGGVDTQYF. The CDR3 DNA reads as TGTGCCAGCAGCGCGGGACTAGCGGGGGGAGTAGATACGCAGTATTTT.